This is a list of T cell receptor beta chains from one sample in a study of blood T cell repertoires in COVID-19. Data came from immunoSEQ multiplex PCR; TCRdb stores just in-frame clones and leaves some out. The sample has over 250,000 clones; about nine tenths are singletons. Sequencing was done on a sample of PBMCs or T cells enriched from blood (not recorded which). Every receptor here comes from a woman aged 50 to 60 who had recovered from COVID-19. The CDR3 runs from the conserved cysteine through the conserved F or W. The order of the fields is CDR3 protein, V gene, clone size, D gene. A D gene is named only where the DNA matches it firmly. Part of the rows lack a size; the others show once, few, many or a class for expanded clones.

cdr3_aa: CASSPARGVQRVEETQYF
v_call: TRBV9
clone_size: few
d_call: NA

cdr3_aa: CASSVGLVPYTDTQYF
v_call: TRBV9
clone_size: NA
d_call: NA

cdr3_aa: CASSKTGYTEAFF
v_call: TRBV27
clone_size: NA
d_call: NA

cdr3_aa: CASSQDRGRQGLYEQYF
v_call: TRBV14
clone_size: NA
d_call: TRBD1

cdr3_aa: CASSPDRGDQPQHF
v_call: TRBV27
clone_size: NA
d_call: TRBD1

cdr3_aa: CASSFTGKGNTIYF
v_call: TRBV11-2
clone_size: NA
d_call: NA

cdr3_aa: CASSLVLAGGGSEQYF
v_call: TRBV7-2
clone_size: NA
d_call: TRBD2

cdr3_aa: CATGGGGGQPQHF
v_call: TRBV28
clone_size: NA
d_call: NA

cdr3_aa: CASSLDLISGSVPDTQYF
v_call: TRBV7-8
clone_size: NA
d_call: TRBD2

cdr3_aa: CASTRGGQIYSNQPQHF
v_call: TRBV28
clone_size: NA
d_call: NA

cdr3_aa: CASRPDRAVNEQYF
v_call: TRBV28
clone_size: NA
d_call: TRBD1

cdr3_aa: CATMGTSTDTQYF
v_call: TRBV24-1
clone_size: NA
d_call: NA

cdr3_aa: CASSPTGRNTEAFF
v_call: TRBV5-4
clone_size: NA
d_call: NA

cdr3_aa: CASSVGVAGGSTDTQYF
v_call: TRBV9
clone_size: NA
d_call: TRBD2

cdr3_aa: CATSDSGQYTEAFF
v_call: TRBV24-1
clone_size: NA
d_call: NA

cdr3_aa: CASRLTGEQYF
v_call: TRBV11-2
clone_size: NA
d_call: NA

cdr3_aa: CASSRRTSGTTHEQYF
v_call: TRBV7-2
clone_size: few
d_call: TRBD2

cdr3_aa: CASSSQGGTSSRSYNEQFF
v_call: TRBV5-4
clone_size: once
d_call: NA

cdr3_aa: CSVLSSGNTIYF
v_call: TRBV29-1
clone_size: once
d_call: NA

cdr3_aa: CASSEDRVYGYTF
v_call: TRBV5-1
clone_size: NA
d_call: TRBD1

cdr3_aa: CSAMTDRGSEAFF
v_call: TRBV29-1
clone_size: NA
d_call: NA

cdr3_aa: CASSADRAWGNQPQHF
v_call: TRBV28
clone_size: NA
d_call: TRBD1

cdr3_aa: CATSEGGVGNQPQHF
v_call: TRBV24-1
clone_size: NA
d_call: NA

cdr3_aa: CASRVTTQGTGEQYF
v_call: TRBV6-6
clone_size: once
d_call: TRBD1

cdr3_aa: CASRHGQYEQYF
v_call: TRBV6-5
clone_size: NA
d_call: NA

cdr3_aa: CASSRRGQGYRNEQFF
v_call: TRBV5-8
clone_size: NA
d_call: TRBD1

cdr3_aa: CASSLEGRGRGGYGYTF
v_call: TRBV11-2
clone_size: few
d_call: TRBD1

cdr3_aa: CASSPSTSGSFQETQYF
v_call: TRBV18
clone_size: NA
d_call: TRBD2

cdr3_aa: CASSQDRQVDGPQHF
v_call: TRBV14
clone_size: NA
d_call: NA

cdr3_aa: CASSYGQKYTEAFF
v_call: TRBV6-5
clone_size: NA
d_call: NA

cdr3_aa: CASSLDGLAGGSYNEQFF
v_call: TRBV7-8
clone_size: few
d_call: TRBD2

cdr3_aa: CSITGDSHSYNEQFF
v_call: TRBV29-1
clone_size: NA
d_call: NA

cdr3_aa: CASSQPGSHEQYF
v_call: TRBV14
clone_size: NA
d_call: NA

cdr3_aa: CAWTPLAETRTDTQYF
v_call: TRBV30
clone_size: NA
d_call: TRBD2

cdr3_aa: CASSPRQTNTEAFF
v_call: TRBV18
clone_size: NA
d_call: NA

cdr3_aa: CASSLEGLAGGLNEQYF
v_call: TRBV7-2
clone_size: NA
d_call: TRBD2

cdr3_aa: CASSHRMNTEAFF
v_call: TRBV4-1
clone_size: NA
d_call: NA

cdr3_aa: CASSWGVNEKLFF
v_call: TRBV7-2
clone_size: NA
d_call: NA

cdr3_aa: CASSAGTGVVQPQHF
v_call: TRBV7-2
clone_size: NA
d_call: TRBD1

cdr3_aa: CSARSGDEQYF
v_call: TRBV20-1
clone_size: NA
d_call: NA

cdr3_aa: CASSPPTASANYGYTF
v_call: TRBV18
clone_size: NA
d_call: NA

cdr3_aa: CASRTPWTGHIHGYTF
v_call: TRBV7-9
clone_size: NA
d_call: TRBD1

cdr3_aa: CASSIDVRGDTEAFF
v_call: TRBV19
clone_size: NA
d_call: TRBD1

cdr3_aa: CASSLFRGAYNEQFF
v_call: TRBV28
clone_size: NA
d_call: TRBD2

cdr3_aa: CASSPYRGLVPLSYEQYF
v_call: TRBV18
clone_size: NA
d_call: TRBD2

cdr3_aa: CASRTQGINQPQHF
v_call: TRBV5-6
clone_size: NA
d_call: NA

cdr3_aa: CASSLTGGTEAFF
v_call: TRBV5-4
clone_size: NA
d_call: TRBD1

cdr3_aa: CAWSSGGNQPQHF
v_call: TRBV30
clone_size: NA
d_call: NA

cdr3_aa: CASGQVGLNTEAFF
v_call: TRBV19
clone_size: NA
d_call: NA

cdr3_aa: CASSAQGALNQPQHF
v_call: TRBV9
clone_size: few
d_call: TRBD1

cdr3_aa: CASSQDPGASYNEQFF
v_call: TRBV14
clone_size: NA
d_call: NA

cdr3_aa: CASSVGGSERSYGYTF
v_call: TRBV9
clone_size: NA
d_call: NA

cdr3_aa: CASRGGKGLNYEQYF
v_call: TRBV13
clone_size: NA
d_call: TRBD2

cdr3_aa: CATSDPGTGTDEQFF
v_call: TRBV24-1
clone_size: NA
d_call: TRBD1

cdr3_aa: CASSGNGQVFNQPQHF
v_call: TRBV6-1
clone_size: few
d_call: TRBD1

cdr3_aa: CASSIAGTAFNQPQHF
v_call: TRBV19
clone_size: NA
d_call: TRBD1

cdr3_aa: CASDPLRAGGAGGYTF
v_call: TRBV28
clone_size: NA
d_call: TRBD1